Listed here are 9 T cell receptor delta chains from one sample, sequenced in a study of Vδ1+ human thymocytes. No antigens are known for them. The template was reverse-transcribed extracted RNA. The CDR3 regions were amplified by multiplex PCR from V-gene primers to a constant-region primer. TCRdb repeated clone calling on the multiplex PCR reads with CATT. The table lists some 54,000 delta-chain clones, 15% to 20% of them singletons. General observations from the study: Highly polyclonal TRG and TRD repertoires with Gaussian CDR3 length distributions appeared in thymus.

The sample taken for sequencing was Vdelta1+ gamma-delta thymocytes from the thymus. Subset here: FACS-sorted CD3+ TCRalphabeta- TCRVdelta1+ TCRVdelta2- thymocytes. The source of these receptors is a boy under two years old who had congenital heart surgery.

Concerning this clone itself: At one end, the junction sequence differs from germline, possibly due to a read error. This chain uses TRDV1 with TRDJ1; TRDD3 agrees at 8 bases. The germline V gene encodes CDR1 TSWWSYY and CDR2 QGS. This CDR3 comprises 20 residues. The CDR3 is CAVGERGYPGIPLFTDKLIF. Here the CDR3 DNA reads TGTGCTGTTGGGGAGCGAGGCTACCCGGGGATACCCCTTTTCACCGATAAACTCATCTTT.

With regard to this clone: Distinct nucleotide sequences in the sample also encode this CDR3. The rearrangement joins TRDV1 to TRDJ1; a possible D gene is TRDD2 (9 bases). Trimming shortened V by 0 bases and J by 0 bases, and 32 bases separated the two germline ends. This CDR3 spans 23 amino acids. Germline V gives CDR1 TSWWSYY, CDR2 QGS. CDR3 nucleotides: TGTGCTCTTGGGGAACTTTCCCACCTTCCTACAGGGTACTGGGGGCAGCACACCGATAAACTCATCTTT. It encodes CALGELSHLPTGYWGQHTDKLIF.

This clone has just a few counts. This chain joins TRDV1 and TRDJ2; 12 bases match TRDD3. V lost 2 bases to trimming and J lost 0 bases; unmatched junction nucleotides: 16. The CDR3 covers 22 residues. Germline loops: CDR1 TSWWSYY, CDR2 QGS. The DNA for the CDR3 is TGTGCTCTTGGGGAAGGTGGCCGTACTGGGGGATACTGGGGGACTTTGACAGCACAACTCTTCTTT. It specifies CALGEGGRTGGYWGTLTAQLFF.

This chain connects TRDV1 to TRDJ1; weak D call: TRDD2 (9 bases). Trimming removed 4 bases from V and 0 bases from J, with 24 bases in between. The length of the CDR3 is 19 residues. In germline, CDR1 is TSWWSYY, CDR2 QGS. CDR3 sequence (DNA): TGTGCTCTTGGGGGCCCTTCCTACCTGGGGGACGTGTACACCGATAAACTCATCTTT. It is translated as CALGGPSYLGDVYTDKLIF.

The chain couples TRDV1 to TRDJ1, with 7 nucleotides matching TRDD3. Germline CDR1 TSWWSYY, CDR2 QGS. The V gene end was trimmed by 2 bases and the J gene end by 2 bases; junction bases not matched to a gene: 20. The CDR3 is 20 residues long. The CDR3 DNA follows: TGTGCTCTTGGGGAAAACTGTGGCGGCTGGGGGGCCTCTTCGACCGATAAACTCATCTTT. Translating gives CALGENCGGWGASSTDKLIF.

The genes are TRDV1 and TRDJ1; 9 bases are shared with TRDD3. CDR3 length equals 20 residues. Germline V gene data show CDR1 as TSWWSYY and CDR2 as QGS. V lost 0 bases, J lost 0 bases, and 14 bases stayed unmatched. The CDR3 region is CALGELNIGGYRQYTDKLIF. In DNA, the CDR3 is TGTGCTCTTGGGGAACTCAACATTGGGGGATATCGTCAGTACACCGATAAACTCATCTTT.

V gene TRDV2 combines with J gene TRDJ1, with 7 positions matching TRDD3. This CDR3 spans 17 amino acids. J lost 2 bases, V lost 3 bases, and 14 bases had no gene match. Germline CDR1 and CDR2: GEAIGNYY and EKD. CDR3 amino acids: CACDSGMVGDITDKLIF. CDR3 sequence (DNA): TGTGCCTGTGACTCCGGAATGGTGGGGGACATTACCGATAAACTCATCTTT.

This clone is medium-sized (0.01 to 0.1%) within its sample. Other DNA sequences of this sample code for an identical CDR3. This chain uses TRDV2 with TRDJ1; tentative D call: TRDD3 (6 bases). The CDR3 spans 14 residues. The V gene's germline CDR1 is GEAIGNYY and CDR2 EKD. V dropped 3 bases and J dropped 3 bases, with 13 bases sitting between them. This CDR3 is CACDEYWAPDKLIF. Here the CDR3 DNA reads TGTGCCTGTGACGAGTACTGGGCTCCCGATAAACTCATCTTT.

The table lists this clone with a few counts. The chain recombines TRDV1 with TRDJ1; maybe TRDD3 (6 bases). This CDR3 has 18 residues. CDR1 is TSWWSYY, CDR2 QGS, per germline. The V end lost 4 bases, the J end lost 0 bases, and 21 bases lay between the germline ends. The CDR3 DNA sequence: TGTGCTCTTGGGGTCCTCGCACGGGGGACCTCGTACACCGATAAACTCATCTTT. This codes for CALGVLARGTSYTDKLIF.